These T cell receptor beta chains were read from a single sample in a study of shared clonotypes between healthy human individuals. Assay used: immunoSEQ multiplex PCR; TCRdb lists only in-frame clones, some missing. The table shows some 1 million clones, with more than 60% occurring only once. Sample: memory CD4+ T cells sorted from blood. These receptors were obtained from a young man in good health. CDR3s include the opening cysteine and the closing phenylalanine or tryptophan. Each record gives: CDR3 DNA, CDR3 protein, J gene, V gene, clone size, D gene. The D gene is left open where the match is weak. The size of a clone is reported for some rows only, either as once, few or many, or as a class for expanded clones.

TGCGCCAGCAGCCCACGGGAGGGAACGGAATACAATGAGCAGTTCTTC,CASSPREGTEYNEQFF,TRBJ2-1,TRBV5-1,.,TRBD2
TGTGCCAGCAGGCAAACTACAGGGTCCTACACCTTC,CASRQTTGSYTF,TRBJ1-2,TRBV7-9,.,.
TGTGCCAGCAGCCCCCGGGGCGGGAGGGAAGGTGAAAAACTGTTTTTT,CASSPRGGREGEKLFF,TRBJ1-4,TRBV11-2,.,.
TGTGCCAGCAGTGTAGGCACCGGGGAGCTGTTTTTT,CASSVGTGELFF,TRBJ2-2,TRBV2,.,.
TGTGCCAGCAGTCCCCCGGGTGGGGGAGATACGCAGTATTTT,CASSPPGGGDTQYF,TRBJ2-3,TRBV28,.,.
TGTGCCAGCAGTCTCGCCGGGACAGGGAATGAAAAACTGTTTTTT,CASSLAGTGNEKLFF,TRBJ1-4,TRBV2,.,TRBD1
TGTGCCAGCAGCGCTACAGGGTTAAACACCGGGGAGCTGTTTTTT,CASSATGLNTGELFF,TRBJ2-2,TRBV13,.,.
TGCGCCAGCAGCTTGGCGGGACAGGGTGAGACCCAGTACTTC,CASSLAGQGETQYF,TRBJ2-5,TRBV5-1,.,TRBD1
TGTGCCAGCAGGTTTCTACAGGGGTCCTACGAGCAGTACTTC,CASRFLQGSYEQYF,TRBJ2-7,TRBV6-5,.,TRBD1
TGTGCCAGCTCACCGCCATATGATGCGGGGGGGACCCAGTACTTC,CASSPPYDAGGTQYF,TRBJ2-5,TRBV18,.,TRBD2
TGTGCCTGGGGGACAGGGGGCGCAGGTCGAGAAAAACTGTTTTTT,CAWGTGGAGREKLFF,TRBJ1-4,TRBV30,.,TRBD1
TGTGCCAGCAGCTTAGAACAGGGGGCGTATGGCTACACCTTC,CASSLEQGAYGYTF,TRBJ1-2,TRBV7-2,once,TRBD1
TGTGCCAGCAGCTTAGTCCTCACAGGGAGCTCCTACGAGCAGTACTTC,CASSLVLTGSSYEQYF,TRBJ2-7,TRBV7-9,.,.
TGTGCCTGGAGTGTAACCGGAAACACCATATATTTT,CAWSVTGNTIYF,TRBJ1-3,TRBV30,.,.
TGCGCCAGCAGCCAGGGAAATTCCGGCTCTGGGGCCAACGTCCTGACTTTC,CASSQGNSGSGANVLTF,TRBJ2-6,TRBV4-3,.,.
TGTGCCAGCTCGCTGAACGACGGAAGCTCTGGAAACACCATATATTTT,CASSLNDGSSGNTIYF,TRBJ1-3,TRBV18,.,.
TGTGCCAGCAGGGGAGCGGGGGCGATCGGGAGTGAGCAGTTCTTC,CASRGAGAIGSEQFF,TRBJ2-1,TRBV6-1,once,TRBD2
TGTGCCTGGAGAGGGCGTGAGAAAGAGACCCAGTACTTC,CAWRGREKETQYF,TRBJ2-5,TRBV30,.,.
TGTGCCAGCAGTTTACTGGGGCCCCCCACCGGGGAGCTGTTTTTT,CASSLLGPPTGELFF,TRBJ2-2,TRBV28,.,.
TGTGCCAGCAGCTTAGCGGGTGAGCAGTTCTTC,CASSLAGEQFF,TRBJ2-1,TRBV7-6,.,.
TGTGCCAGCAGCTTAGCGAATCTAGCGGGAGGGGAGACCCAGTACTTC,CASSLANLAGGETQYF,TRBJ2-5,TRBV7-2,.,TRBD2
TGCGCCAGCAGCCAAGTAGCGGGTCCTAGCACAGATACGCAGTATTTT,CASSQVAGPSTDTQYF,TRBJ2-3,TRBV4-3,.,TRBD2
TGCGCCAGCAGCTTGGAAGGGCTAGCGGGAGTCGAGCAGTACTTC,CASSLEGLAGVEQYF,TRBJ2-7,TRBV5-1,.,TRBD2
TGTGCCAGCAGCTTGATTAGTGACAGGACCTACGAGCAGTACTTC,CASSLISDRTYEQYF,TRBJ2-7,TRBV7-6,.,.
TGTGCCAGCAGCCAAGGAGGATTCTACGAGCAGTACTTC,CASSQGGFYEQYF,TRBJ2-7,TRBV6-4,many,.
TGTGCCAGTAATCGGCAGGGGGCCACAGATACGCAGTATTTT,CASNRQGATDTQYF,TRBJ2-3,TRBV19,once,TRBD1
TGCGCCAGCAGCCTGTCCCACCTGGGATCTGGAAACACCATATATTTT,CASSLSHLGSGNTIYF,TRBJ1-3,TRBV4-1,once,.
TGTGCCAGCAGCTTAGTGAGCTACAATGAGCAGTTCTTC,CASSLVSYNEQFF,TRBJ2-1,TRBV7-9,once,.
TGTGCCAGCAGCTTGAGACAGGGCTCTGGAAACACCATATATTTT,CASSLRQGSGNTIYF,TRBJ1-3,TRBV5-6,once,TRBD1
TGTGCCAGTAGTATAGAGAAGGGAGAGACCCAGTACTTC,CASSIEKGETQYF,TRBJ2-5,TRBV19,.,.
TGTGCCAGCAGCCCGCGTGGAAGGGGGGCCTATGGCTACACCTTC,CASSPRGRGAYGYTF,TRBJ1-2,TRBV7-8,.,.
TGTGCCAGCAGCTCCAGGCGAGCAACTAATGAAAAACTGTTTTTT,CASSSRRATNEKLFF,TRBJ1-4,TRBV7-9,.,.
TGTGCCAGTAGTATTAATGGGACACCCCTCCACTTT,CASSINGTPLHF,TRBJ1-6,TRBV19,.,.
TGTGCCAGTCGGCCTGGTGGGAACTATGGCTACACCTTC,CASRPGGNYGYTF,TRBJ1-2,TRBV5-8,.,.
TGTGCCAGCAGCTTAATGGCTAGCGGGGGGCCAGAGACCCAGTACTTC,CASSLMASGGPETQYF,TRBJ2-5,TRBV7-2,.,TRBD2
TGTGCCAGCAGCCGCTGGGACGATAACACCGGGGAGCTGTTTTTT,CASSRWDDNTGELFF,TRBJ2-2,TRBV25-1,.,.
TGCGCCAGCAGTCCGACTAGCGGGAGTTCCGAGACCCAGTACTTC,CASSPTSGSSETQYF,TRBJ2-5,TRBV10-1,few,TRBD2
TGTGCCAGCAGTTACGGGCTAGCGGGAGGTCAAGAGACCCAGTACTTC,CASSYGLAGGQETQYF,TRBJ2-5,TRBV6-5,many,TRBD2
TGTGCCTGGAGTGTGACGACCGGGCCCCAAGAGACCCAGTACTTC,CAWSVTTGPQETQYF,TRBJ2-5,TRBV30,.,.
TGCGCCAGCAGCCAAGATTTTTCAGGGGATCAGCCCCAGCATTTT,CASSQDFSGDQPQHF,TRBJ1-5,TRBV4-3,once,.
TGTGCCAGCAGTTTTCCGGGACAGGGGAGTCGGAAAGCTTTCTTT,CASSFPGQGSRKAFF,TRBJ1-1,TRBV28,.,TRBD1
TGTGCCAGCAGCCTTGGAACAGGGGGCGGTACGAACACCATATATTTT,CASSLGTGGGTNTIYF,TRBJ1-3,TRBV7-9,few,TRBD1
TGTGCTAGCAGCTTAGCGGAGCCGGGACTAGCGGGAGAGCAGTTCTTC,CASSLAEPGLAGEQFF,TRBJ2-1,TRBV7-7,.,TRBD2